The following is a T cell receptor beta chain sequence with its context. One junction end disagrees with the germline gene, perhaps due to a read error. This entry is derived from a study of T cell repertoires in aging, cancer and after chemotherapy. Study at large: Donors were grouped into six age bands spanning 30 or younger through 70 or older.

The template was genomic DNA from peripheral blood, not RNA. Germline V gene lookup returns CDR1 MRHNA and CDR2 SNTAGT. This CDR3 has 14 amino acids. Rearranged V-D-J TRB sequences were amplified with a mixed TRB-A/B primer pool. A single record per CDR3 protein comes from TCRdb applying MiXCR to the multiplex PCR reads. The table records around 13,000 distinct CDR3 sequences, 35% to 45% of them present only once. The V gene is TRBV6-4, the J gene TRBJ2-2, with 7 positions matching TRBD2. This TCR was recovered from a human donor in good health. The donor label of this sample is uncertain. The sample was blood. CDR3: CASSAGLDTGKLFF. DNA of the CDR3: TGTGCCAGCAGTGCCGGACTAGACACCGGGAAGCTGTTTTTT.